This T cell receptor beta chain was recovered during a study of blood T cell repertoires in COVID-19. Study-wide context: The study drew acute and convalescent COVID-19 samples from the United States, Italy and Spain.

Some clones are missing from TCRdb's copy, which holds only in-frame ones; the method was immunoSEQ multiplex PCR. The profile covers around 100,000 clones, with around 80% appearing a single time and approximately 0.75% taken by the ten largest. Sequencing input: peripheral blood. The receptor comes from a woman aged 70 to 79 with acute or convalescent COVID-19.

The CDR3 here is CASSPAGYEQYF. CDR3 nucleotides: TGTGCCAGCAGCCCTGCCGGCTACGAGCAGTACTTC. The V and J genes are TRBV7-9 and TRBJ2-7, with unresolved D. Trimming cost V 5 bases and J 3 bases, with 8 bases left between them. Germline-derived CDR1 and CDR2 are SEHNR and FQNEAQ (reference sequence). CDR3 length: 12 amino acids. Drawing the rest from reference TRBV7-9 and TRBJ2-7, the complete variable domain is DTGVSQNPRHKITKRGQNVTFRCDPISEHNRLYWYRQTLGQGPEFLTYFQNEAQLEKSRLLSDRFSAERPKGSFSTLEIQRTEQGDSAMYLCASSPAGYEQYFGPGTRLTVT.